These T cell receptor beta chains were read from a single sample in a study of a mutant IDH1 vaccine in newly diagnosed glioma. Sequencing was performed with immunoSEQ multiplex PCR; in TCRdb, only in-frame clones are kept and a portion is missing. This sample has tens of thousands of clones, with 91% found just once. Their specific antigens are unknown. This material consisted of PBMCs, taken from a glioma patient whose treatment included an IDH1 peptide vaccine. These receptor sequences come from a woman between 50 and 59 years old with glioma. The CDR3 runs from the conserved cysteine through the conserved F or W. D genes are given only for firm matches. Not every row has a clone size; where given, it reads once, few, many or a size class.

J gene: TRBJ2-1
D gene: -
clone size: -
V gene: TRBV2
CDR3 DNA: TGTGCCAGCAGTATAGGGAGCTCCTACAATGAGCAGTTCTTC
CDR3 protein: CASSIGSSYNEQFF

J gene: TRBJ2-7
D gene: -
clone size: -
V gene: TRBV5-4
CDR3 DNA: TGTGCCAGCAGCTTGGAGTTCGGGACCTCCTACGAGCAGTACTTC
CDR3 protein: CASSLEFGTSYEQYF

J gene: TRBJ2-7
D gene: -
clone size: -
V gene: TRBV6-5
CDR3 DNA: TGTGCCAGCAGGCCGGAAGGCGGCTACGAGCAGTACTTC
CDR3 protein: CASRPEGGYEQYF

J gene: TRBJ2-7
D gene: -
clone size: -
V gene: TRBV5-1
CDR3 DNA: TGCGCCAGCAGCTTGCGATCTGTCTCGAACCCATACGAGCAGTACTTC
CDR3 protein: CASSLRSVSNPYEQYF

J gene: TRBJ2-7
D gene: -
clone size: -
V gene: TRBV5-1
CDR3 DNA: TGCGCCAGCAGCCTGGGGGGGACAGGAAGTAAAAGGAACGAGCAGTACTTC
CDR3 protein: CASSLGGTGSKRNEQYF

J gene: TRBJ2-3
D gene: TRBD2
clone size: once
V gene: TRBV5-1
CDR3 DNA: TGCGCCAGCAGCTTAGGACTAGCGGGAGTAGGTGATACGCAGTATTTT
CDR3 protein: CASSLGLAGVGDTQYF

J gene: TRBJ1-3
D gene: -
clone size: -
V gene: TRBV11-2
CDR3 DNA: TGTGCCAGCAGCTTAGATCGGGGCGGGTACGGAAACACCATATATTTT
CDR3 protein: CASSLDRGGYGNTIYF

J gene: TRBJ2-3
D gene: TRBD2
clone size: -
V gene: TRBV30
CDR3 DNA: TGTGCCTGGACTAGCGGACTCACAGATACGCAGTATTTT
CDR3 protein: CAWTSGLTDTQYF

J gene: TRBJ2-1
D gene: -
clone size: -
V gene: TRBV9
CDR3 DNA: TGTGCCAGCAGCGTAGCTTCAGATGACTACAATGAGCAGTTCTTC
CDR3 protein: CASSVASDDYNEQFF

J gene: TRBJ2-3
D gene: -
clone size: few
V gene: TRBV10-1
CDR3 DNA: TGCGCCAGCACCCCGACAGTTAGCACAGATACGCAGTATTTT
CDR3 protein: CASTPTVSTDTQYF

J gene: TRBJ2-3
D gene: -
clone size: -
V gene: TRBV7-9
CDR3 DNA: TGTGCCAGCAGCCCCTATCAGGGAGGTACCACAGATACGCAGTATTTT
CDR3 protein: CASSPYQGGTTDTQYF

J gene: TRBJ2-7
D gene: -
clone size: -
V gene: TRBV10-2
CDR3 DNA: TGCGCCAGCACCTCCAGCGGTAGTATCTACGAGCAGTACTTC
CDR3 protein: CASTSSGSIYEQYF

J gene: TRBJ2-7
D gene: TRBD2
clone size: once
V gene: TRBV4-2
CDR3 DNA: TGTGCCAGCAGCCAACCGACTAGCGGGAGCTACGAGCAGTACTTC
CDR3 protein: CASSQPTSGSYEQYF

J gene: TRBJ2-7
D gene: TRBD2
clone size: -
V gene: TRBV27
CDR3 DNA: TGTGCCAGCAGGGGGGGGACGGGAGGAATCTACGAGCAGTACTTC
CDR3 protein: CASRGGTGGIYEQYF

J gene: TRBJ2-7
D gene: -
clone size: -
V gene: TRBV10-3
CDR3 DNA: TGTGCCATCAGCGGGACTCCCTACGAGCAGTACTTC
CDR3 protein: CAISGTPYEQYF

J gene: TRBJ2-7
D gene: -
clone size: once
V gene: TRBV28
CDR3 DNA: TGTGCCAGCAGTTCGGGAGAGCAGTACTTC
CDR3 protein: CASSSGEQYF

J gene: TRBJ2-3
D gene: TRBD2
clone size: -
V gene: TRBV10-2
CDR3 DNA: TGCGCCAGCAGCGAACCACTAGCGGGAGGAACAGATACGCAGTATTTT
CDR3 protein: CASSEPLAGGTDTQYF

J gene: TRBJ2-7
D gene: -
clone size: -
V gene: TRBV7-9
CDR3 DNA: TGTGCCAGCAGCCTTGACAGCCTAAACTACGAGCAGTACTTC
CDR3 protein: CASSLDSLNYEQYF

J gene: TRBJ2-7
D gene: -
clone size: -
V gene: TRBV28
CDR3 DNA: TGTGCCAGCACCTTCCACCGAGGGGGGGGGTACGAGCAGTACTTC
CDR3 protein: CASTFHRGGGYEQYF

J gene: TRBJ1-2
D gene: -
clone size: -
V gene: TRBV7-2
CDR3 DNA: TGTGCCAGCAACAAACAGGGATACGGCTACACCTTC
CDR3 protein: CASNKQGYGYTF

J gene: TRBJ2-1
D gene: TRBD2
clone size: -
V gene: TRBV4-1
CDR3 DNA: TGCGCCAGCAGCCATGAGACTAGCGGGAGGGCAGGTGAGCAGTTCTTC
CDR3 protein: CASSHETSGRAGEQFF

J gene: TRBJ1-1
D gene: -
clone size: -
V gene: TRBV28
CDR3 DNA: TGTGCCAGCAGTTTTATGAGGGGGGCCGTTCGGACTGAAGCTTTCTTT
CDR3 protein: CASSFMRGAVRTEAFF

J gene: TRBJ2-7
D gene: TRBD1
clone size: -
V gene: TRBV6-1
CDR3 DNA: TGTGCCAGCAGGCGGGACAGGGACGCTGGCTACGAGCAGTACTTC
CDR3 protein: CASRRDRDAGYEQYF

J gene: TRBJ1-4
D gene: TRBD1
clone size: -
V gene: TRBV6-1
CDR3 DNA: TGTGCCAGCGGAGGGACAGCCGGCTGGGAAAAACTGTTTTTT
CDR3 protein: CASGGTAGWEKLFF

J gene: TRBJ2-3
D gene: -
clone size: -
V gene: TRBV18
CDR3 DNA: TGTGCCAGCTCACCCGGACAGAGCACAGATACGCAGTATTTT
CDR3 protein: CASSPGQSTDTQYF

J gene: TRBJ2-7
D gene: -
clone size: few
V gene: TRBV14
CDR3 DNA: TGTGCCAGCAGCCAACCCTACCTTTCTGGGGAGCAGTACTTC
CDR3 protein: CASSQPYLSGEQYF

J gene: TRBJ2-1
D gene: -
clone size: once
V gene: TRBV28
CDR3 DNA: TGTGCCAGCAGTTTACGGGGTGGAAATGAGCAGTTCTTC
CDR3 protein: CASSLRGGNEQFF

J gene: TRBJ1-6
D gene: TRBD1
clone size: -
V gene: TRBV5-6
CDR3 DNA: TGTGCCAGCAGCTTGGGTGGCAGGGGGGGGAGGAATTCACCCCTCCACTTT
CDR3 protein: CASSLGGRGGRNSPLHF

J gene: TRBJ2-3
D gene: -
clone size: -
V gene: TRBV7-9
CDR3 DNA: TGTGCCAGCAGCTCCTTTAGGGGGCTAGCGGTACTAGGTACGCAGTATTTT
CDR3 protein: CASSSFRGLAVLGTQYF

J gene: TRBJ2-7
D gene: -
clone size: -
V gene: TRBV5-1
CDR3 DNA: TGCGCCAGCGGCCGGGACACCCTCTACGAGCAGTACTTC
CDR3 protein: CASGRDTLYEQYF

J gene: TRBJ1-3
D gene: -
clone size: -
V gene: TRBV10-3
CDR3 DNA: TGTGCCATCAGTGGGAGAGAATCTGGAAACACCATATATTTT
CDR3 protein: CAISGRESGNTIYF

J gene: TRBJ1-1
D gene: -
clone size: -
V gene: TRBV10-3
CDR3 DNA: TGTGCCATCAAGGAGGTCTCGAACACTGAAGCTTTCTTT
CDR3 protein: CAIKEVSNTEAFF

J gene: TRBJ2-7
D gene: -
clone size: -
V gene: TRBV5-6
CDR3 DNA: TGTGCCAGCAGCCCAGGTGGGACCGTGGTCTACGAGCAGTACTTC
CDR3 protein: CASSPGGTVVYEQYF

J gene: TRBJ2-7
D gene: -
clone size: -
V gene: TRBV9
CDR3 DNA: TGTGCCAGCAGCGTAGGGGGTGGGGGACCCACCTACGAGCAGTACTTC
CDR3 protein: CASSVGGGGPTYEQYF

J gene: TRBJ2-1
D gene: -
clone size: -
V gene: TRBV10-3
CDR3 DNA: TGTGCCATCAGGGGGGTCGACAATGAGCAGTTCTTC
CDR3 protein: CAIRGVDNEQFF

J gene: TRBJ1-1
D gene: TRBD1
clone size: -
V gene: TRBV15
CDR3 DNA: TGTGCCACCAGCAGACCGGGACAGGGGCCCCCCAACACTGAAGCTTTCTTT
CDR3 protein: CATSRPGQGPPNTEAFF

J gene: TRBJ1-1
D gene: -
clone size: -
V gene: TRBV28
CDR3 DNA: TGTGCCAGCAGTTTAGGAGGGGGCACTGAAGCTTTCTTT
CDR3 protein: CASSLGGGTEAFF

J gene: TRBJ2-1
D gene: TRBD2
clone size: -
V gene: TRBV28
CDR3 DNA: TGTGCCAGCAGTCCTCCCGGACTAGCGGGGTCTTACAATGAGCAGTTCTTC
CDR3 protein: CASSPPGLAGSYNEQFF

J gene: TRBJ2-2
D gene: TRBD1
clone size: -
V gene: TRBV29-1
CDR3 DNA: TGCAGCGTTGTGGGACAGGGGAACGCCGGGGAGCTGTTTTTT
CDR3 protein: CSVVGQGNAGELFF

J gene: TRBJ2-7
D gene: -
clone size: -
V gene: TRBV6-5
CDR3 DNA: TGTGCCAGCAGTTACTCGCCCCTCGGGGGAGGCTACGAGCAGTACTTC
CDR3 protein: CASSYSPLGGGYEQYF

J gene: TRBJ2-3
D gene: TRBD2
clone size: -
V gene: TRBV5-1
CDR3 DNA: TGCGCCAGCAGCTTAAAAAGACTAGCGGGAGGCACCCTCATGAATACGCAGTATTTT
CDR3 protein: CASSLKRLAGGTLMNTQYF

J gene: TRBJ1-4
D gene: -
clone size: -
V gene: TRBV6-5
CDR3 DNA: TGTGCCAGCAGTTGGTTAGGGGACTATGAAAAACTGTTTTTT
CDR3 protein: CASSWLGDYEKLFF

J gene: TRBJ1-1
D gene: -
clone size: -
V gene: TRBV10-3
CDR3 DNA: TGTGCCATCTTTGGGGGAGTGAAAGACAGGAACACTGAAGCTTTCTTT
CDR3 protein: CAIFGGVKDRNTEAFF

J gene: TRBJ1-2
D gene: -
clone size: once
V gene: TRBV6-5
CDR3 DNA: TGTGCCAGCAGTTATAGGGACACCTATGGCTACACCTTC
CDR3 protein: CASSYRDTYGYTF

J gene: TRBJ1-5
D gene: TRBD1
clone size: -
V gene: TRBV7-8
CDR3 DNA: TGTGCCAGCAGCTTGGACAGGGTGTTTGTAAGTGATATCAATCAGCCCCAGCATTTT
CDR3 protein: CASSLDRVFVSDINQPQHF

J gene: TRBJ2-1
D gene: TRBD1
clone size: -
V gene: TRBV10-3
CDR3 DNA: TGTGCCATCAAGGGCACAGGGGTCTACAATGAGCAGTTCTTC
CDR3 protein: CAIKGTGVYNEQFF

J gene: TRBJ1-1
D gene: -
clone size: -
V gene: TRBV19
CDR3 DNA: TGTGCCAGTCGGTGGGGGACCCAGCTCGCTGAAGCTTTCTTT
CDR3 protein: CASRWGTQLAEAFF

J gene: TRBJ1-4
D gene: -
clone size: -
V gene: TRBV28
CDR3 DNA: TGTGCCAGCACCTCCCCAGGGTTGGTTGAAAAACTGTTTTTT
CDR3 protein: CASTSPGLVEKLFF

J gene: TRBJ2-3
D gene: TRBD1
clone size: few
V gene: TRBV5-4
CDR3 DNA: TGTGCCAGCAGCCAACGACAGGGCGCAGATACGCAGTATTTT
CDR3 protein: CASSQRQGADTQYF

J gene: TRBJ2-4
D gene: -
clone size: -
V gene: TRBV4-1
CDR3 DNA: TGCGCCAGCAGCCAAGGATCGGGCCTGAACATTCAGTACTTC
CDR3 protein: CASSQGSGLNIQYF

J gene: TRBJ1-3
D gene: -
clone size: -
V gene: TRBV5-1
CDR3 DNA: TGCGCCAGCAGCCGGGACATCTCTGGAAACACCATATATTTT
CDR3 protein: CASSRDISGNTIYF

J gene: TRBJ1-3
D gene: TRBD1
clone size: -
V gene: TRBV5-1
CDR3 DNA: TGCGCCAGCAGCGAGCAAGGGACAGGCTCTGGAAACACCATATATTTT
CDR3 protein: CASSEQGTGSGNTIYF

J gene: TRBJ2-6
D gene: -
clone size: once
V gene: TRBV7-9
CDR3 DNA: TGTGCCAGCAGCTTAGCGTTTGGCTCTGGGGCCAACGTCCTGACTTTC
CDR3 protein: CASSLAFGSGANVLTF

J gene: TRBJ2-7
D gene: -
clone size: -
V gene: TRBV28
CDR3 DNA: TGTGCCAGCAGCCCCCCCCGACGGACTGGATACGAGCAGTACTTC
CDR3 protein: CASSPPRRTGYEQYF

J gene: TRBJ1-1
D gene: -
clone size: -
V gene: TRBV28
CDR3 DNA: TGTGCCAGCATGGGGGCCGGAAACACTGAAGCTTTCTTT
CDR3 protein: CASMGAGNTEAFF

J gene: TRBJ2-7
D gene: -
clone size: once
V gene: TRBV5-6
CDR3 DNA: TGTGCCAGCAGCTTTTTTCGCAGCCACGAGCAGTACTTC
CDR3 protein: CASSFFRSHEQYF

J gene: TRBJ1-5
D gene: -
clone size: -
V gene: TRBV5-1
CDR3 DNA: TGCGCCAGCAGCCCCGGCAACGTTAGCAATCAGCCCCAGCATTTT
CDR3 protein: CASSPGNVSNQPQHF